The 5 T cell receptor beta chains given below trace back to one sample, sequenced in a study of PD-L1 blockade in urothelial cancer. Generated by immunoSEQ multiplex PCR, the TCRdb table keeps only in-frame clones and is missing some. In the table there are 98,000 or so clones, almost 90% of which are singletons. Time point described: pretreatment peripheral blood. The source was PBMCs, collected around atezolizumab (anti-PD-L1) treatment. The receptors were gathered from a man in his 60s with urothelial cancer.

This clone showed up just once. The V and J genes are TRBV6-1 and TRBJ2-1, with D hard to call. Germline V gene lookup returns CDR1 MNHNS and CDR2 SASEGT. V shed 8 bases and J shed 7 bases, with 18 bases lying between them. This CDR3 contains 14 residues. CDR3: CASRDGSLRNEQFF. The CDR3 region has the DNA TGTGCCAGCCGCGACGGATCGTTGAGGAATGAGCAGTTCTTC.

This chain connects TRBV28 to TRBJ2-2, with D uncertain. The V gene lost 5 bases and the J gene lost 5 bases, with 6 bases spanning the gap. CDR3 size: 12 residues. The V gene's germline CDR1 is MDHEN and CDR2 SYDVKM. The CDR3 DNA is TGTGCCAGCAGTGACTTAACCGGGGAGCTGTTTTTT. It codes for CASSDLTGELFF.

The chain joins TRBV5-1 to TRBJ1-4; D possibly corresponds to TRBD1 (5 bases). In germline, CDR1 is SGHRS, CDR2 YFSETQ. This CDR3 is 16 amino acids long. V lost 0 bases and J 8 bases, leaving 17 bases between the germline ends. The chain's CDR3 is CASSLAVGGEGEKLFF. The CDR3 DNA reads as TGCGCCAGCAGCTTGGCCGTTGGAGGGGAAGGCGAAAAACTGTTTTTT.

The chain carries TRBV11-3 and TRBJ2-1, with D tentatively TRBD2 (6 bases). Trimming stripped 0 bases from V and 5 bases from J, with 11 bases between. This CDR3 comprises 15 residues. Germline CDR1 reads SGHNT; CDR2 reads YENEEA. CDR3 in DNA: TGTGCCAGCAGCTTAGATTTTGGAGGGAACAATGAGCAGTTCTTC. This codes for CASSLDFGGNNEQFF.

This clone has just one count. The chain joins TRBV7-8 to TRBJ2-3, with TRBD1 matching over 8 bases. This CDR3 is 16 amino acids long. Germline CDR1 reads SGHVS; CDR2 reads FQNEAQ. Trimming took 3 bases from V and 1 from J; bases not matched to a gene: 6. For the CDR3, the DNA is TGTGCCAGCAGCTTCGACCGGACAGGGCGCACAGATACGCAGTATTTT. This gives the protein CASSFDRTGRTDTQYF.